One and the same sample provided the 29 T cell receptor beta chains below, sequenced in a study of T cells in Graves' hyperthyroidism and ophthalmopathy. Authors of the study amplified TCR beta CDR3 regions from RNA transcripts. First-round RT-PCR of the TCR CDR3 relied on the HTBI primer set. From the multiplex PCR reads, TCRdb called clonotypes with MiXCR, one entry per CDR3 protein. The data show around 530,000 distinct CDR3 sequences, more than 15% seen once. The sample taken for sequencing was blood. All receptors derive from a woman aged 18-29 years with Graves' ophthalmopathy.

The rearrangement joins TRBV7-9 to TRBJ2-3, with D maybe TRBD2 (5 bases). The CDR3 contains 15 residues. The germline V and J ends were trimmed by 4 bases and 2 bases, with 13 bases remaining between them. CDR1 and CDR2 (germline): SEHNR, FQNEAQ (reference sequence). Here the CDR3 DNA reads TGTGCCAGCAGCTGGGTCGAGGGTTACACAGATACGCAGTATTTT. Translating gives CASSWVEGYTDTQYF. Filled out from reference TRBV7-9 and TRBJ2-3, the complete variable domain reads DTGVSQNPRHKITKRGQNVTFRCDPISEHNRLYWYRQTLGQGPEFLTYFQNEAQLEKSRLLSDRFSAERPKGSFSTLEIQRTEQGDSAMYLCASSWVEGYTDTQYFGPGTRLTVL.

In its sample, this clonotype was seen many times. The chain links TRBV7-9 to TRBJ2-5; TRBD1 aligns across 7 bases. V gave up 5 bases and J gave up 4 bases; unmatched junction bases: 1. This CDR3 has 12 residues. Germline V CDR1 and CDR2: SEHNR, FQNEAQ (reference sequence). The CDR3 DNA reads as TGTGCCAGCAGCGGGGACAGAGAGACCCAGTACTTC. This translates into CASSGDRETQYF.

This clonotype was found many times. The V and J genes are TRBV19 and TRBJ2-7; 8 bases fit TRBD1. Looked up from germline, CDR1 is LNHDA and CDR2 is SQIVND (reference sequence). V shed 9 bases, J shed 0 bases, and the junction held 7 bases outside the gene matches. This CDR3 spans 14 amino acids. The CDR3 spells CASGQGISSYEQYF. The CDR3 DNA follows: TGTGCCAGCGGACAGGGAATTAGCTCCTACGAGCAGTACTTC.

This clonotype has a count of ten or more. The chain employs TRBV20-1 and TRBJ1-2; D is unresolved. Germline lookup yields CDR1 DFQATT and CDR2 SNEGSKA (reference sequence). CDR3 length equals 12 residues. With 1 base removed from V and 4 bases from J, the gap between germline ends came to 7 bases. The CDR3 loop is CSARVGFYGYTF. Here the CDR3 DNA reads TGCAGTGCTAGAGTAGGGTTCTATGGCTACACCTTC.

This clonotype was detected ten times or more. V gene TRBV6-2 or TRBV6-3 combines with J gene TRBJ2-7; TRBD2 matches at 8 bases. The CDR3 spans 18 residues. CDR1 and CDR2 from the germline V gene are MNHEY and SVGEGT. Trimming removed 0 bases from V and 0 bases from J; junction bases left unmatched: 10. The CDR3 bases are TGTGCCAGCAGTTACTCTGAGGCCGGGACTAGTGACTCCTACGAGCAGTACTTC. Protein product: CASSYSEAGTSDSYEQYF.

This clonotype was seen repeatedly, ten times or more. The J gene is TRBJ2-7, the V gene TRBV5-1; TRBD1 agrees at 8 bases. This CDR3 is 15 amino acids long. The germline CDR1 and CDR2 sequences are SGHRS and YFSETQ. The V and J ends lost 2 bases and 3 bases, in that order; junction bases with no gene match: 7. CDR3 in DNA: TGCGCCAGCAGCTTAGGACAGGGAGGAGGCTACGAGCAGTACTTC. It translates to CASSLGQGGGYEQYF.

This clonotype has a count of ten or more. V and J are TRBV7-8 and TRBJ2-1; 7 bases are shared with TRBD2. V lost 3 bases to trimming and J lost 9 bases; unmatched junction nucleotides: 17. This CDR3 has 17 amino acids. Looked up from germline, CDR1 is SGHVS and CDR2 is FQNEAQ. The CDR3 region is CASSLDTWLRGSIEQFF. The CDR3 bases are TGTGCCAGCAGCTTGGACACATGGCTCCGCGGGAGTATTGAGCAGTTCTTC.

This clonotype appeared many times. The chain links TRBV2 to TRBJ1-1; D possibly corresponds to TRBD1 (5 bases). The CDR3 is 13 residues long. Trimming shortened V by 3 bases and J by 5 bases, and 10 bases separated the two germline ends. Looked up from germline, CDR1 is SNHLY and CDR2 is FYNNEI. The CDR3 is CASSDAWGTEAFF. The CDR3 DNA sequence: TGTGCCAGCAGTGACGCGTGGGGGACTGAAGCTTTCTTT.

This rearrangement joins TRBV12-3 or TRBV12-4 to TRBJ2-5; D is unclear. The CDR3 is 19 amino acids. V lost 6 bases and J lost 3, with 29 bases in between. CDR3 in amino acids: CASSRDVGGPQSLKETQYF. CDR3 nucleotide sequence: TGTGCCAGCAGCCGAGACGTCGGCGGCCCCCAAAGCCTAAAAGAGACCCAGTACTTC.

This clonotype appeared a few times. The rearrangement links TRBV4-3 to TRBJ2-1; D not resolved. Trimming stripped 0 bases from V and 1 base from J, with 4 bases between. This CDR3 contains 14 residues. Germline-derived CDR1 and CDR2 are LGHNA and YSLEER. CDR3 in amino acids: CASSQDRSYNEQFF. The CDR3 bases are TGCGCCAGCAGCCAAGACAGATCCTACAATGAGCAGTTCTTC.

This clonotype appeared many times. The chain couples TRBV6-6 to TRBJ1-1; D is ambiguous. Trimming pared 0 bases from V and 7 bases from J, leaving 12 bases between. The CDR3 has 14 amino acids. Germline V CDR1 and CDR2: MNHNY, SVGAGI (reference sequence). The CDR3 region is CASSYSNSGYEAFF. DNA for the CDR3: TGTGCCAGCAGTTACTCGAATAGCGGGTATGAAGCTTTCTTT.

J is TRBJ2-3 and V is TRBV10-3, with D maybe TRBD2 (6 bases). Deletions cut 8 bases from V and 1 base from J, with 7 bases between. The length of the CDR3 is 12 residues. CDR1 and CDR2 from the germline V gene are ENHRY and SYGVKD. CDR3 sequence: CAISGGTDTQYF. The DNA of the CDR3 is TGTGCCATCTCGGGGGGCACAGATACGCAGTATTTT.

This clonotype was recorded many times. V usage is TRBV18 and J usage is TRBJ1-2, with 8 bases aligning to TRBD1. The CDR3 covers 13 residues. From germline, CDR1 is KGHSH and CDR2 LQKENI. V dropped 0 bases and J dropped 6; count of bases not matched to a gene: 0. As DNA, the CDR3 is TGTGCCAGCTCACCACCACAGGGGGATGGCTACACCTTC. This sequence encodes CASSPPQGDGYTF.

V is TRBV20-1 and J is TRBJ2-3; TRBD2 is a possible D gene (5 bases). The CDR3 extends over 12 amino acids. Germline V gene lookup returns CDR1 DFQATT and CDR2 SNEGSKA (reference sequence). Here the CDR3 reads CSADYSTDTQYF. The CDR3 DNA reads as TGCAGCGCTGACTACAGCACAGATACGCAGTATTTT.

This clonotype showed up many times. CDR3: CAWRTRGVTEAFF. CDR3 bases: TGTGCCTGGAGGACCAGGGGAGTCACTGAAGCTTTCTTT. The V call is TRBV30, the J call TRBJ1-1, with D perhaps TRBD1 (6 bases). The ends were cut back, 3 bases at V and 4 bases at J, with 12 bases in the middle. In germline, CDR1 is GTSNPN, CDR2 SVGIG (reference sequence). The CDR3 is 13 residues long.

The sample holds many counts of this clonotype. The V gene is TRBV3-1, the J gene TRBJ1-1; D possibly corresponds to TRBD1 (5 bases). The CDR3 consists of 15 residues. V was cut by 1 base and J by 1 base, with 10 bases left in between. The germline CDR1 and CDR2 sequences are LGHDT and YNNKEL (reference sequence). Written as DNA, the CDR3 is TGTGCCAGCAGCCAAGCCGACAGATCGAACACTGAAGCTTTCTTT. Residues: CASSQADRSNTEAFF.

This clonotype was observed at least ten times. V gene TRBV27 combines with J gene TRBJ1-1; the D is unclear. The CDR3 spans 14 residues. CDR1 and CDR2 (germline): MNHEY, SMNVEV (reference sequence). Trimming left V 2 bases short and J 1 base short, with 8 bases between. The chain's CDR3 is CASSLRSGNTEAFF. The CDR3 coding sequence is TGTGCCAGCAGTTTACGCAGTGGGAACACTGAAGCTTTCTTT.

This clonotype came up a few times. The chain combines TRBV19 with TRBJ1-1; D gene unclear. This CDR3 spans 13 amino acids. V lost 5 bases to trimming and J lost 0 bases, with 7 bases between them. Germline assignment: CDR1 LNHDA and CDR2 SQIVND (reference sequence). Written as DNA, the CDR3 is TGTGCCAGTAGTGCTGTCATGAACACTGAAGCTTTCTTT. It codes for CASSAVMNTEAFF.

The sample holds many counts of this clonotype. The chain carries TRBV20-1 and TRBJ2-1; possibly TRBD2 for D (6 bases). The CDR3 covers 14 residues. Germline V CDR1 and CDR2: DFQATT, SNEGSKA (reference sequence). The ends were cut back, 5 bases at V and 8 bases at J, with 19 bases in the middle. The CDR3 reads CSAQSGERTYEQFF. The CDR3 DNA reads as TGCAGTGCTCAATCGGGGGAACGGACATATGAGCAGTTCTTC.

In its sample, this clonotype was seen a few times. The rearrangement joins TRBV6-1 to TRBJ1-2; D is perhaps TRBD1 (5 bases). V shed 6 bases and J shed 6 bases, with 17 bases lying between them. Germline V gene data show CDR1 as MNHNS and CDR2 as SASEGT. This CDR3 region has 14 residues. The CDR3 sequence: CASSRTMFQDGYTF. CDR3 coding DNA: TGTGCCAGCAGCCGGACAATGTTTCAGGATGGCTACACCTTC.

This clonotype has just a few counts. V and J are TRBV6-2 or TRBV6-3 and TRBJ2-7, with D hard to call. The CDR3 sequence is 12 residues long. V was cut by 4 bases and J by 4 bases, with 8 bases left in between. Germline CDR1 is MNHEY and CDR2 is SVGEGT. This CDR3 is CASSLLNYEQYF. CDR3 nucleotides: TGTGCCAGCAGTTTGTTGAATTACGAGCAGTACTTC.

This clonotype came up many times. The V call is TRBV6-1, the J call TRBJ2-1; D gene uncertain. V was shortened by 5 bases and J by 7 bases, with 6 bases between the two germline ends. Germline-derived CDR1 and CDR2 are MNHNS and SASEGT. The CDR3 sequence is 11 residues long. CDR3 nucleotide sequence: TGTGCCAGCAGTCGTTCTAATGAGCAGTTCTTC. Translated: CASSRSNEQFF.

This clonotype has ten or more counts. This chain uses TRBV12-3 or TRBV12-4 with TRBJ2-2, with D tentatively TRBD1 (6 bases). This CDR3 has 14 residues. V shed 5 bases and J shed 5 bases, with 12 bases lying between them. CDR3 nucleotides: TGTGCCAGCAGTCCCATACAGGGAACCGGGGAGCTGTTTTTT. Residues: CASSPIQGTGELFF.

At least ten counts were recorded for this clonotype. The rearrangement uses TRBV11-2 and TRBJ1-4; D may be TRBD1 (5 bases). V was clipped by 0 bases and J by 5 bases, with 10 bases between them. The CDR3 has 15 residues. CDR1 is SGHAT, CDR2 FQNNGV, per germline. The CDR3 is CASSLDPGPNEKLFF. In DNA form, the CDR3 reads TGTGCCAGCAGCTTAGATCCGGGACCAAATGAAAAACTGTTTTTT. The full variable domain, with the rest looked up from reference TRBV11-2 and TRBJ1-4, is EAGVAQSPRYKIIEKRQSVAFWCNPISGHATLYWYQQILGQGPKLLIQFQNNGVVDDSQLPKDRFSAERLKGVDSTLKIQPAKLEDSAVYLCASSLDPGPNEKLFFGSGTQLSVL.

This clonotype was found many times. The rearrangement links TRBV20-1 to TRBJ2-1; maybe TRBD2 (5 bases). This CDR3 has 15 amino acids. Germline values: CDR1 DFQATT, CDR2 SNEGSKA (reference sequence). Trimming pared 4 bases from V and 4 bases from J, leaving 17 bases between. Here the CDR3 DNA reads TGCAGTGCTACCCATATTGGTACGGGGTACAATGAGCAGTTCTTC. Translated: CSATHIGTGYNEQFF.

This chain links TRBV7-2 with TRBJ1-6, with 10 bases matching TRBD1. There are 16 residues in the CDR3. CDR1 and CDR2 from the germline V gene are SGHTA and FQGNSA. V shed 5 bases and J 10 bases; nucleotides not matched to a gene: 11. CDR3 nucleotides: TGTGCCAGCAGCCCCCGGCCGGGACAGGGGAACTCACCCCTCCACTTT. Protein product: CASSPRPGQGNSPLHF. The full variable domain, rest sourced from reference TRBV7-2 and TRBJ1-6, is GAGVSQSPSNKVTEKGKDVELRCDPISGHTALYWYRQSLGQGLEFLIYFQGNSAPDKSGLPSDRFSAERTGGSVSTLTIQRTQQEDSAVYLCASSPRPGQGNSPLHFGNGTRLTVT.

This chain joins TRBV24-1 and TRBJ2-1; D might be TRBD1 (5 bases). The length of the CDR3 is 16 residues. V was cut by 5 bases and J by 8 bases, with 21 bases left in between. Germline values: CDR1 KGHDR, CDR2 SFDVKD. CDR3 bases: TGTGCCACCAGTGGCCTGACAGTACTAAACGACGATGAGCAGTTCTTC. Translating it yields CATSGLTVLNDDEQFF.

At least ten counts were recorded for this clonotype. For the CDR3, the DNA is TGCGCCAGCAGCTTGGCCCTCAGGGGGCAGGAAAAACTGTTTTTT. This translates into CASSLALRGQEKLFF. The chain employs TRBV5-1 and TRBJ1-4, with TRBD1 matching over 8 bases. The J segment lost 8 bases and the V segment lost 0 bases, leaving 6 bases of the junction unmatched. Per the germline V gene, CDR1 is SGHRS and CDR2 is YFSETQ. This CDR3 has 15 residues.

In its sample, this clonotype was seen many times. The chain uses TRBV5-1 and TRBJ2-3, with a possible D match to TRBD1 (5 bases). The ends were cut back, 1 base at V and 0 bases at J, with 15 bases in the middle. The CDR3 extends over 17 amino acids. CDR1 and CDR2 (germline): SGHRS, YFSETQ. The CDR3 sequence: CASSLRGSGPSTDTQYF. In DNA form, the CDR3 reads TGCGCCAGCAGCTTGAGGGGTTCAGGCCCCAGCACAGATACGCAGTATTTT.